Below, 18 T cell receptor beta chains from the same sample are listed, as sequenced in a study of identical twins. TCRdb re-analysed the 5' RACE reads in MiXCR, keeping a single row per CDR3 protein. The sample yields around 290,000 distinct CDR3 sequences, 8% to 9.5% seen once. The same sample was also studied in work on yellow fever vaccine responses in identical twins.

Sequenced input: CD8+ T cells sorted from blood. These receptors originate from a woman aged 18-30 years in good health.

Notes on this clonotype: This could be a read error, since a much larger clone is one nucleotide away. CDR3 in amino acids: CSAQPIGRGGDEQYF. CDR3 in DNA: TGCAGTGCTCAACCGATAGGGAGGGGTGGGGACGAGCAGTACTTC. The V and J genes are TRBV20-1 and TRBJ2-7; 7 bases line up with TRBD2. Germline values: CDR1 DFQATT, CDR2 SNEGSKA (reference sequence). The CDR3 has 15 amino acids. The junction had 15 bases not matched to a gene; V was cut back by 5 bases and J by 5 bases.

This clonotype was counted a few times. The V and J genes are TRBV10-2 and TRBJ2-3, with 8 bases fitting TRBD2. Germline values: CDR1 WSHSY, CDR2 SAAADI. The CDR3 consists of 19 residues. The ends lost 2 bases at V and 3 bases at J; junction bases unmatched: 16. CDR3 residues: CASSEGGIAGRPGTDTQYF. As DNA, the CDR3 is TGCGCCAGCAGTGAGGGTGGTATAGCGGGGCGTCCGGGGACAGATACGCAGTATTTT.

The chain has TRBV28 and TRBJ1-5; TRBD1 is a possible D gene (6 bases). The CDR3 is 19 amino acids. Trimming removed 2 bases at V and 6 bases at J, with 26 bases between. Looked up from germline, CDR1 is MDHEN and CDR2 is SYDVKM. CDR3 DNA: TGTGCCAGCAGTTTACCTCCCCGGGACATTCATTATTCCGTTCAGCCCCAGCATTTT. This codes for CASSLPPRDIHYSVQPQHF.

The chain is built from TRBV5-6 and TRBJ2-2, with D uncertain. The CDR3 consists of 13 residues. Trimming removed 0 bases at V and 5 bases at J, with 5 bases between. Germline V gene data show CDR1 as SGHDT and CDR2 as YYEEEE. Written as DNA, the CDR3 is TGTGCCAGCAGCTTGGGGGCTACCGGGGAGCTGTTTTTT. Its protein product is CASSLGATGELFF.

This clonotype came up many times. This chain uses TRBV7-9 with TRBJ2-3; a weak D match, TRBD1 (6 bases). The CDR3 is 14 amino acids. Germline V gene sequence: CDR1 SEHNR, CDR2 FQNEAQ (reference sequence). V gave up 4 bases and J gave up 2 bases, with 10 bases separating them. Here the CDR3 DNA reads TGTGCCAGCAGCTCGGACAGTTACACAGATACGCAGTATTTT. This translates into CASSSDSYTDTQYF.

This clonotype has ten or more counts. The CDR3 DNA sequence: TGCAGCGTTGTGGGCGGAGAGACCCAGTACTTC. As protein: CSVVGGETQYF. The V and J genes are TRBV29-1 and TRBJ2-5, with unresolved D. CDR1 is SQVTM and CDR2 is ANQGSEA in the germline V gene. Deletions cut 4 bases from V and 4 bases from J, with 7 bases between. This CDR3 region has 11 residues.

This clonotype was seen a handful of times. The CDR3, as DNA: TGTGCCAGCAGCTCCTCCTCCGTTAGCGGGACGTACGAGCAGTACTTC. Its translation is CASSSSSVSGTYEQYF. This chain connects TRBV7-2 to TRBJ2-7, with TRBD2 identical over 8 bases. Germline lookup yields CDR1 SGHTA and CDR2 FQGNSA. The CDR3 is 16 amino acids. The V segment lost 4 bases and the J segment 4 bases; nucleotides outside the gene matches: 12.

Ten or more counts support this clonotype. This chain uses TRBV3-1 with TRBJ2-5; TRBD2 matches at 7 bases. Germline trimming cut 0 bases from V and 0 bases from J; bases unmatched to any gene: 7. The CDR3 covers 17 residues. CDR1 is LGHDT and CDR2 is YNNKEL in the germline V gene (reference sequence). This chain's CDR3 is CASSQDLASGYQETQYF. CDR3 DNA: TGTGCCAGCAGCCAAGATTTGGCTAGCGGATACCAAGAGACCCAGTACTTC.

The rearrangement links TRBV27 to TRBJ2-1; D possibly corresponds to TRBD1 (5 bases). V was pared by 4 bases and J by 4 bases, with 17 bases between. This CDR3 comprises 16 residues. CDR1 MNHEY and CDR2 SMNVEV come from the germline V gene (reference sequence). CDR3 bases: TGTGCCAGCAGTTCATCTGGGGCCGCTTCTTACAATGAGCAGTTCTTC. Amino acid sequence: CASSSSGAASYNEQFF.

This clonotype occurred many times. The chain carries TRBV7-9 and TRBJ2-2; perhaps TRBD1 as D (6 bases). This CDR3 region has 16 residues. CDR1 is SEHNR and CDR2 is FQNEAQ in the germline V gene (reference sequence). V lost 2 bases and J lost 0, with 10 bases in between. CDR3 amino acids: CASSLLDRPNTGELFF. The CDR3, as DNA: TGTGCCAGCAGCTTACTAGACAGGCCGAACACCGGGGAGCTGTTTTTT. Using reference TRBV7-9 and TRBJ2-2 for the parts outside the CDR3, the full variable domain is DTGVSQNPRHKITKRGQNVTFRCDPISEHNRLYWYRQTLGQGPEFLTYFQNEAQLEKSRLLSDRFSAERPKGSFSTLEIQRTEQGDSAMYLCASSLLDRPNTGELFFGEGSRLTVL.

This chain connects TRBV5-1 to TRBJ2-2, with D unresolved. The CDR3 loop spans 14 amino acids. Trimming stripped 7 bases from V and 1 base from J, with 11 bases between. Germline CDR1 reads SGHRS; CDR2 reads YFSETQ. The CDR3: CASGETVNTGELFF. Written as DNA, the CDR3 is TGCGCCAGCGGAGAGACGGTGAACACCGGGGAGCTGTTTTTT.

V is TRBV27 and J is TRBJ1-2; D perhaps matches TRBD1 (5 bases). This CDR3 is 17 amino acids long. V was cut by 7 bases and J by 0 bases, with 21 bases left in between. CDR1 is MNHEY, CDR2 SMNVEV, per germline (reference sequence). The CDR3 DNA reads as TGTGCCAGCACCTTAACGGGACTTACAAAAGCTAACTATGGCTACACCTTC. Its protein is CASTLTGLTKANYGYTF.

This clonotype was detected ten times or more. The chain has TRBV4-3 and TRBJ2-2, with unresolved D. This CDR3 spans 14 amino acids. Trimming stripped 3 bases from V and 2 bases from J, with 7 bases between. Germline CDR1 LGHNA, CDR2 YSLEER. As DNA, the CDR3 is TGCGCCAGCAGCCATTTTGACAACACCGGGGAGCTGTTTTTT. Translation gives CASSHFDNTGELFF.

This clonotype was counted only a few times. The rearrangement links TRBV4-3 to TRBJ1-2; D might be TRBD1 (5 bases). The CDR3 consists of 15 residues. Trimming left V 3 bases short and J 3 bases short, with 14 bases between. Germline lookup yields CDR1 LGHNA and CDR2 YSLEER. CDR3 amino acids: CASSHDEQDYYGYTF. For the CDR3, the DNA is TGCGCCAGCAGCCATGATGAACAGGATTACTATGGCTACACCTTC.

In DNA form, the CDR3 reads TGTGCCAGCAGCGCCCGGGACAGACAAGAGACCCAGTACTTC. Its protein product is CASSARDRQETQYF. V and J are TRBV9 and TRBJ2-5, with TRBD1 matching 7 bases. The germline V gene has CDR1 SGDLS and CDR2 YYNGEE. After removal of 3 bases from V and 2 bases from J, the junction contained 4 bases not matched to a gene. The CDR3 totals 14 residues.

This sequence joins TRBV6-2 or TRBV6-3 and TRBJ2-7, with unresolved D. There are 14 residues in the CDR3. Germline assignment: CDR1 MNHEY and CDR2 SVGEGT. Deletions cut 0 bases from V and 4 bases from J, with 10 bases between. The CDR3 reads CASSYSPPVYEQYF. CDR3 coding DNA: TGTGCCAGCAGTTACTCGCCCCCGGTGTACGAGCAGTACTTC.

The rearrangement uses TRBV20-1 and TRBJ2-1; the D call may be TRBD1 or TRBD2 (6 bases each). V was trimmed by 6 bases and J by 3 bases, leaving 15 bases between them. The CDR3 contains 14 residues. Germline loops: CDR1 DFQATT, CDR2 SNEGSKA (reference sequence). CDR3 bases: TGCAGTGCCGGAGGGGGTAAGGACTACAATGAGCAGTTCTTC. As protein: CSAGGGKDYNEQFF.

This clonotype was seen many times. This chain joins TRBV5-6 and TRBJ2-1; maybe TRBD1 (5 bases). Germline CDR1 is SGHDT and CDR2 is YYEEEE. The CDR3 is made up of 12 amino acids. Trimming shortened V by 4 bases and J by 5 bases, and 7 bases separated the two germline ends. DNA of the CDR3: TGTGCCAGCAGCCTACAGGACAATGAGCAGTTCTTC. Residues: CASSLQDNEQFF.